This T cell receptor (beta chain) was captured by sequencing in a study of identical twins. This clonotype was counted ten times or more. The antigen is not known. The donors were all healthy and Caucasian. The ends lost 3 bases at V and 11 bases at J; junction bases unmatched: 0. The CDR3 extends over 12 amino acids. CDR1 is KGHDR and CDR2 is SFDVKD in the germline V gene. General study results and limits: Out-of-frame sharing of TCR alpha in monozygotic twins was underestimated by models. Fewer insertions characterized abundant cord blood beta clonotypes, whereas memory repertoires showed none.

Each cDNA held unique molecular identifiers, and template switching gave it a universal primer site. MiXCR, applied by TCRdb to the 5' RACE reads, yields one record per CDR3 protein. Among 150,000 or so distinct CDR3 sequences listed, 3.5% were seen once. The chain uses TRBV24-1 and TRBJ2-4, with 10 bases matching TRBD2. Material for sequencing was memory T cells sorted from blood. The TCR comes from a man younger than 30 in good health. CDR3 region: CATSDGLAVQYF. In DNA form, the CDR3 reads TGTGCCACCAGTGATGGACTAGCGGTTCAGTACTTC.